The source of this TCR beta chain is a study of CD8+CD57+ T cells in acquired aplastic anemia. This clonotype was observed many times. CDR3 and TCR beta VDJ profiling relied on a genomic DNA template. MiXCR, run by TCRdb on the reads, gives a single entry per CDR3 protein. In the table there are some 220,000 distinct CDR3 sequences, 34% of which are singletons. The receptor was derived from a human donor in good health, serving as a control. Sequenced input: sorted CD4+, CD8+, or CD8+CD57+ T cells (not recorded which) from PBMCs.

The chain's CDR3 is CASSETWATEQYF. CDR3 coding DNA: TGTGCCAGCAGTGAAACGTGGGCCACCGAGCAGTACTTC. The V gene is TRBV2, the J gene TRBJ2-7; D gene ambiguous. The germline V and J ends were trimmed by 2 bases and 6 bases, with 11 bases remaining between them. The germline V gene encodes CDR1 SNHLY and CDR2 FYNNEI. The CDR3 is 13 residues long.